Listed here are 27 T cell receptor beta chains from one sample, sequenced in a study of shared clonotypes between healthy human individuals. The table came from immunoSEQ multiplex PCR; TCRdb's copy has only in-frame clones and leaves some out. Here the sample spans about 2 million clones, 95% being singletons. The source material was naive CD4+ T cells sorted from blood. The subset: CD45RA+ positively selected. The receptors shown here come from a man aged 18 to 29 in good health.

In the case of this clone: This sample also contains other DNA sequences that code for the same CDR3. The chain links TRBV5-1 to TRBJ2-7; D could derive from TRBD1 or TRBD2 (5 bases each). Germline CDR1 reads SGHRS; CDR2 reads YFSETQ. The CDR3 is 14 residues long. Trimming left V 4 bases short and J 2 bases short, with 13 bases between. The CDR3 DNA sequence: TGCGCCAGCAGCCCTGGCCAGGGACCCTACGAGCAGTACTTC. Translation gives CASSPGQGPYEQYF.

The genes are TRBV27 and TRBJ2-3; D not resolved. V dropped 5 bases and J dropped 5 bases, with 11 bases sitting between them. There are 13 residues in the CDR3. Germline CDR1 reads MNHEY; CDR2 reads SMNVEV (reference sequence). The CDR3 protein is CASSARLVDTQYF. CDR3 bases: TGTGCCAGCAGTGCCCGACTCGTAGATACGCAGTATTTT.

The chain carries TRBV5-6 and TRBJ1-5, with 7 bases that match TRBD1. The CDR3 spans 14 residues. Losses at the gene ends were 5 bases for V and 3 bases for J; bases not matched to a gene: 5. Per the germline V gene, CDR1 is SGHDT and CDR2 is YYEEEE. The CDR3 sequence: CASSFGTVNQPQHF. CDR3 nucleotides: TGTGCCAGCAGTTTCGGGACAGTCAATCAGCCCCAGCATTTT.

This chain's CDR3 is CASGLGLALYEQYF. The DNA of the CDR3 is TGTGCTAGTGGTTTGGGACTAGCGTTGTACGAGCAGTACTTC. The rearrangement uses TRBV12-5 and TRBJ2-7, with 8 bases matching TRBD2. The CDR3 is made up of 14 amino acids. The J segment lost 4 bases and the V segment lost 1 base, leaving 3 bases of the junction unmatched. CDR1 and CDR2 (germline): LGHNT, FRNRAP.

CDR3 protein: CASRVGQGYEQYF. DNA for the CDR3: TGTGCCAGCAGGGTTGGACAGGGCTACGAGCAGTACTTC. V and J are TRBV5-4 and TRBJ2-7; TRBD1 agrees at 8 bases. There are 13 residues in the CDR3. Trimming took 5 bases from V and 3 from J; bases not matched to a gene: 4. Per the germline V gene, CDR1 is SGHNT and CDR2 is YYREEE (reference sequence).

V is TRBV5-1 and J is TRBJ2-1, with D hard to call. Germline V lookup: CDR1 SGHRS, CDR2 YFSETQ. The CDR3 length is 15 residues. The V end lost 0 bases, the J end lost 9 bases, and 16 bases lay between the germline ends. CDR3 sequence (DNA): TGCGCCAGCAGCTTGGAGCTAGTAAGTGTGGGTGAGCAGTTCTTC. The encoded protein is CASSLELVSVGEQFF.

This sequence joins TRBV11-2 and TRBJ1-5; D is unclear. V shed 0 bases and J shed 0 bases, with 6 bases lying between them. The CDR3 has 15 residues. Per the germline V gene, CDR1 is SGHAT and CDR2 is FQNNGV. The CDR3 coding sequence is TGTGCCAGCAGCTTAGAAGGATTTAGCAATCAGCCCCAGCATTTT. It encodes CASSLEGFSNQPQHF.

The gene calls are TRBV15 and TRBJ2-7; 10 nucleotides agree with TRBD2. Germline lookup yields CDR1 LNHNV and CDR2 YYDKDF (reference sequence). V shed 2 bases, J shed 0 bases, and the junction held 1 base outside the gene matches. This CDR3 comprises 15 residues. CDR3 sequence reads: CATSRLAGASYEQYF. CDR3 in DNA: TGTGCCACCAGCAGACTAGCGGGGGCCTCCTACGAGCAGTACTTC.

V usage is TRBV25-1 and J usage is TRBJ2-3; 10 nucleotides match TRBD1. The V segment lost 8 bases and the J segment 6 bases; nucleotides outside the gene matches: 8. This CDR3 has 14 residues. The germline CDR1 and CDR2 sequences are MGHDK and SYGVNS. CDR3 sequence (DNA): TGTGCCAGCCCCCGCGGGACAGGGGTGGATACGCAGTATTTT. Encoded protein: CASPRGTGVDTQYF.

The chain combines TRBV2 with TRBJ2-3, with no clear D. The CDR3 extends over 12 amino acids. CDR1 and CDR2 (germline): SNHLY, FYNNEI. Trimming removed 0 bases from V and 6 bases from J, with 4 bases in between. The chain's CDR3 is CASSEAGDTQYF. CDR3 bases: TGTGCCAGCAGTGAAGCGGGGGATACGCAGTATTTT.

Notes on this clone: Other DNA sequences from this sample encode an identical CDR3 as well. The chain carries TRBV18 and TRBJ2-1; TRBD2 matches at 14 bases. The CDR3 is 15 amino acids. Germline V gene lookup returns CDR1 KGHSH and CDR2 LQKENI. The J segment lost 8 bases and the V segment lost 3 bases, leaving 3 bases of the junction unmatched. The CDR3 here is CASSPPGLAGDEQFF. The DNA of the CDR3 is TGTGCCAGCTCACCTCCGGGACTAGCGGGAGATGAGCAGTTCTTC.

The gene calls are TRBV7-2 and TRBJ2-1; 12 bases align to TRBD2. Germline V gene lookup returns CDR1 SGHTA and CDR2 FQGNSA. This CDR3 contains 16 residues. The ends lost 6 bases at V and 8 bases at J; junction bases unmatched: 11. The CDR3 is CASRRLAGESVDEQFF. CDR3 DNA: TGTGCCAGCAGGCGACTAGCGGGAGAGAGCGTCGATGAGCAGTTCTTC.

V and J are TRBV4-3 and TRBJ1-6; D perhaps matches TRBD1 (6 bases). In germline, CDR1 is LGHNA, CDR2 YSLEER. The CDR3 extends over 15 amino acids. Trimming stripped 1 base from V and 9 bases from J, with 13 bases between. The chain's CDR3 is CASSQGMQGSSPLHF. The CDR3 nucleotides read TGCGCCAGCAGCCAAGGAATGCAGGGGAGTTCACCCCTCCACTTT.

The genes are TRBV5-1 and TRBJ1-6; the D is unclear. The CDR3 is 17 amino acids. Trimming shortened V by 0 bases and J by 0 bases, and 10 bases separated the two germline ends. Germline V CDR1 and CDR2: SGHRS, YFSETQ. The CDR3 DNA follows: TGCGCCAGCAGCTTGGCCGTCGGGAGCTCCTATAATTCACCCCTCCACTTT. Amino acids: CASSLAVGSSYNSPLHF.

The chain is built from TRBV25-1 and TRBJ2-1; 10 bases align to TRBD2. The CDR3 has 15 residues. V trimming: 1 base; J trimming: 5 bases; junction bases outside the gene matches: 2. Germline CDR1 and CDR2: MGHDK and SYGVNS. In nucleotides, the CDR3 is TGTGCCAGCAGTGAATCGCTAGCGGGGGACAATGAGCAGTTCTTC. It yields the protein CASSESLAGDNEQFF.

The chain links TRBV27 to TRBJ2-1, with D perhaps matching TRBD2 (5 bases). Germline-derived CDR1 and CDR2 are MNHEY and SMNVEV (reference sequence). V lost 6 bases, J lost 7 bases, and 19 bases lay in between. The CDR3 is 15 residues long. DNA of the CDR3: TGTGCCAGCAGCTTGGCTCGGTCTCGGGGAAATGAGCAGTTCTTC. Amino acid sequence: CASSLARSRGNEQFF.

V usage is TRBV5-1 and J usage is TRBJ2-2; no clear D. CDR1 is SGHRS and CDR2 is YFSETQ in the germline V gene. Trimming took 0 bases from V and 7 from J, leaving 13 bases between them. The CDR3 extends over 15 amino acids. In DNA form, the CDR3 reads TGCGCCAGCAGCTTGGAGGCTTCCACCCACGGGGAGCTGTTTTTT. Protein product: CASSLEASTHGELFF. The whole variable domain, filled in from reference TRBV5-1 and TRBJ2-2, reads KAGVTQTPRYLIKTRGQQVTLSCSPISGHRSVSWYQQTPGQGLQFLFEYFSETQRNKGNFPGRFSGRQFSNSRSEMNVSTLELGDSALYLCASSLEASTHGELFFGEGSRLTVL.

The chain uses TRBV5-6 and TRBJ2-1; 7 positions match TRBD2. The CDR3 is 16 residues long. V lost 4 bases to trimming and J lost 2 bases; unmatched junction nucleotides: 9. In germline, CDR1 is SGHDT, CDR2 YYEEEE. CDR3: CASSAKTSVAYNEQFF. As DNA, the CDR3 is TGTGCCAGCAGCGCCAAAACTAGCGTCGCCTACAATGAGCAGTTCTTC.

This chain uses TRBV6-5 with TRBJ2-3; D is possibly TRBD1 (7 bases). There are 15 residues in the CDR3. Per the germline V gene, CDR1 is MNHEY and CDR2 is SVGAGI. V lost 5 bases, J lost 6 bases, and 18 bases lay in between. CDR3 DNA sequence: TGTGCCAGCAGTCGGGGGACAGCGAGATGGGATACGCAGTATTTT. Translating gives CASSRGTARWDTQYF.

The gene calls are TRBV5-1 and TRBJ2-7; D is uncertain. Trimming took off 0 bases at V and 2 bases at J, with 9 bases between the two ends. Germline loops: CDR1 SGHRS, CDR2 YFSETQ. There are 14 residues in the CDR3. This CDR3 reads CASSLDTTTYEQYF. CDR3 DNA: TGCGCCAGCAGCTTGGATACTACCACCTACGAGCAGTACTTC.

This sequence joins TRBV7-6 and TRBJ2-7; 7 bases match TRBD2. The CDR3 sequence is 15 residues long. CDR1 is SGHVS and CDR2 is FNYEAQ in the germline V gene. Germline trimming cut 5 bases from V and 2 bases from J; bases unmatched to any gene: 9. The CDR3 spells CASSKEAGRAYEQYF. CDR3 nucleotides: TGTGCCAGCAGCAAGGAAGCGGGACGGGCCTACGAGCAGTACTTC.

This chain joins TRBV4-1 and TRBJ1-4, with D tentatively TRBD1 (5 bases). V gave up 6 bases and J gave up 10 bases, with 18 bases separating them. This CDR3 contains 14 residues. The V gene's germline CDR1 is MGHRA and CDR2 YSYEKL. This CDR3 is CASRVAGTAAKLFF. CDR3 sequence (DNA): TGCGCCAGCAGGGTAGCGGGGACGGCGGCAAAACTGTTTTTT.

The chain couples TRBV6-1 to TRBJ1-1, with D hard to call. The CDR3 extends over 14 amino acids. The germline V gene encodes CDR1 MNHNS and CDR2 SASEGT. Trimming took off 8 bases at V and 1 base at J, with 14 bases between the two ends. The CDR3 protein is CASGRTLTNTEAFF. CDR3 nucleotides: TGTGCCAGCGGAAGAACTCTAACGAACACTGAAGCTTTCTTT.

This chain uses TRBV5-6 with TRBJ1-5; maybe TRBD1 (5 bases). Per germline, CDR1 SGHDT and CDR2 YYEEEE. The CDR3 has 17 residues. V dropped 2 bases and J dropped 0 bases, with 15 bases sitting between them. CDR3 bases: TGTGCCAGCAGCTTCGGATTCGGACAAATTAGCAATCAGCCCCAGCATTTT. This sequence encodes CASSFGFGQISNQPQHF.

V usage is TRBV7-9 and J usage is TRBJ1-4; D may be TRBD1 (5 bases). This CDR3 comprises 16 residues. CDR1 and CDR2 (germline): SEHNR, FQNEAQ (reference sequence). V lost 0 bases to trimming and J lost 6 bases, with 14 bases between them. Written as DNA, the CDR3 is TGTGCCAGCAGCTTAGCTTCACCGTCGGGGCATGAAAAACTGTTTTTT. Its protein is CASSLASPSGHEKLFF.

This clone was picked up one time. V is TRBV7-9 and J is TRBJ2-3, with TRBD2 matching over 9 bases. V trimming: 5 bases; J trimming: 5 bases; junction bases outside the gene matches: 11. CDR3 length equals 16 residues. Germline lookup yields CDR1 SEHNR and CDR2 FQNEAQ (reference sequence). CDR3 region: CASSPTIAGAEDTQYF. For the CDR3, the DNA is TGTGCCAGCAGCCCCACCATAGCGGGAGCGGAAGATACGCAGTATTTT.

The chain recombines TRBV6-5 with TRBJ2-3, with D possibly matching TRBD1 (5 bases). Per the germline V gene, CDR1 is MNHEY and CDR2 is SVGAGI. With 0 bases removed from V and 13 bases from J, the gap between germline ends came to 14 bases. This CDR3 has 13 residues. Written as DNA, the CDR3 is TGTGCCAGCAGTTACTCGAATCAGGGCCGCAAGTATTTT. Its translation: CASSYSNQGRKYF.